This T cell receptor beta chain was sequenced for a study of blood T cell repertoires in COVID-19. Turning to the study itself: Samples came from the United States, Italy and Spain, spanning acute and convalescent COVID-19. Sample material is recorded as cDNA or gDNA derived from T cells, B-cell-depleted T cells, or PBMCs.

Authors' processing steps: Counts of nucleated cells, estimated from reference gene primer amplification, were obtained. Generated by immunoSEQ multiplex PCR, the TCRdb table keeps only in-frame clones and is missing some. The V and J calls and clone size come from that table; D and trimming were worked out from the DNA. Of about 100,000 clones listed, around 87% were seen once; the top ten hold roughly 21%. Germline lookup yields CDR1 KGHDR and CDR2 SFDVKD. V was trimmed by 3 bases and J by 6 bases, leaving 9 bases between them. This CDR3 comprises 13 residues. The clonotype comes from a human donor in a cohort sampled during active COVID-19. Sequenced sample: peripheral blood. The chain links TRBV24-1 to TRBJ2-3; D unresolved. Written as DNA, the CDR3 is TGTGCCACCAGTGATATACAGTCTGATACGCAGTATTTT. It yields the protein CATSDIQSDTQYF.